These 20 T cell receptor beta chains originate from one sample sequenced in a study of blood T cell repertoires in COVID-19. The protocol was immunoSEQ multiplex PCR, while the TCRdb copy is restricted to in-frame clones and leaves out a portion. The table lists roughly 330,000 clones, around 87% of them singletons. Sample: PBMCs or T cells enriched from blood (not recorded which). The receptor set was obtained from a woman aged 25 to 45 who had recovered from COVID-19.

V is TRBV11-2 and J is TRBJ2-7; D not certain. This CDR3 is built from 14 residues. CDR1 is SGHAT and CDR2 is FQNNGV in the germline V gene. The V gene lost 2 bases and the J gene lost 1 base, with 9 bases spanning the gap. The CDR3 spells CASSLTPFSYEQYF. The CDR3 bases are TGTGCCAGCAGCTTAACTCCATTTTCCTACGAGCAGTACTTC.

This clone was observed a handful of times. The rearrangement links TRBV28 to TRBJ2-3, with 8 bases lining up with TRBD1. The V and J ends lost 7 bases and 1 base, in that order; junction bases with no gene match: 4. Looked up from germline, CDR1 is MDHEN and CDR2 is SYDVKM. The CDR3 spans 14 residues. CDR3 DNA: TGTGCCAGCACCACGGGACAGGGCACAGATACGCAGTATTTT. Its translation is CASTTGQGTDTQYF.

The DNA for the CDR3 is TGTGCCAGCAGCGGCGGACTAGCCAGCACAGATACGCAGTATTTT. This encodes CASSGGLASTDTQYF. The chain links TRBV9 to TRBJ2-3, with 8 bases lining up with TRBD2. V lost 3 bases and J lost 0; bases outside the gene matches: 3. The V gene's germline CDR1 is SGDLS and CDR2 YYNGEE. This CDR3 region has 15 residues.

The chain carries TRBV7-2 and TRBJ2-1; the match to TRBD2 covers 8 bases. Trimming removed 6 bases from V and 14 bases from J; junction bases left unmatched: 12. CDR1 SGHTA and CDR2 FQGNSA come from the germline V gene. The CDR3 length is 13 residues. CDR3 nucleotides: TGTGCCAGCAGACCTCGTAGCGGGGAACAAGAGTTCTTC. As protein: CASRPRSGEQEFF.

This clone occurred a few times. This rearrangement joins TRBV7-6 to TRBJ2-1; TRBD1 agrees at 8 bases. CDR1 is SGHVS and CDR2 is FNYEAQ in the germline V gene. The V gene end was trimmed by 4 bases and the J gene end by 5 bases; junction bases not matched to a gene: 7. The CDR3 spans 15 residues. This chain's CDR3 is CASSSWTGLDNEQFF. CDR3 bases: TGTGCCAGCAGCTCTTGGACAGGGCTAGACAATGAGCAGTTCTTC.

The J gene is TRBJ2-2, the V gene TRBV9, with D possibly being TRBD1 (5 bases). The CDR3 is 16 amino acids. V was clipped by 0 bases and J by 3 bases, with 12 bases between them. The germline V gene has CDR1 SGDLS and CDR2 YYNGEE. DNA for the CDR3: TGTGCCAGCAGCGTAGAAGGGCAGGGCTACACCGGGGAGCTGTTTTTT. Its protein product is CASSVEGQGYTGELFF.

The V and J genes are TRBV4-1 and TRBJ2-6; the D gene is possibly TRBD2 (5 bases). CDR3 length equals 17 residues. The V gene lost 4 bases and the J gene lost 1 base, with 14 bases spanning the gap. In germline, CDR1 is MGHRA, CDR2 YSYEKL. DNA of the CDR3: TGCGCCAGCAGCCTTGACGACGGGATTTCTGGGGCCAACGTCCTGACTTTC. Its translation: CASSLDDGISGANVLTF.

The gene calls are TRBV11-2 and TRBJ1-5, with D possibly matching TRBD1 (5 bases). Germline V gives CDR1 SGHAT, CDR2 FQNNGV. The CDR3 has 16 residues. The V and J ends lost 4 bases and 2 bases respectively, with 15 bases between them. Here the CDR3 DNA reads TGTGCCAGCAGCTCCTTGGGGGAGGAGGGCAATCAGCCCCAGCATTTT. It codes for CASSSLGEEGNQPQHF.

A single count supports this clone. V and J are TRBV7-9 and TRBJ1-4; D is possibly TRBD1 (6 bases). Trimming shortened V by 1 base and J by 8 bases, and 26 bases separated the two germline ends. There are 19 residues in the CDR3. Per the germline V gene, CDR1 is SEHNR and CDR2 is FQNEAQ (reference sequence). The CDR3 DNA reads TGTGCCAGCAGCTTAGGAATTTCCGGTTCAACAGGGTATAAGGAAAAACTGTTTTTT. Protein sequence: CASSLGISGSTGYKEKLFF.

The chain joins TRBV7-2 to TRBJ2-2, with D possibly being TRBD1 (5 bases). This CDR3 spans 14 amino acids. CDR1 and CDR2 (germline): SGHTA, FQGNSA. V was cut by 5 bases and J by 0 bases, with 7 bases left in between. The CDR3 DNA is TGTGCCAGCAGCCGGACAACGAACACCGGGGAGCTGTTTTTT. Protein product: CASSRTTNTGELFF.

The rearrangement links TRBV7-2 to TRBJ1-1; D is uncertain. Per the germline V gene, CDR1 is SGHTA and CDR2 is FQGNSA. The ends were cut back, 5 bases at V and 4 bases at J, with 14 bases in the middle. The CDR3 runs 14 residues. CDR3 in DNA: TGTGCCAGCAGCACTAGGACGGGGAGCACTGAAGCTTTCTTT. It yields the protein CASSTRTGSTEAFF.

This chain's CDR3 is CASNVDREDTEAFF. The CDR3 DNA follows: TGTGCCAGCAATGTTGACAGGGAGGACACTGAAGCTTTCTTT. The chain carries TRBV2 and TRBJ1-1; 7 nucleotides match TRBD1. Germline V CDR1 and CDR2: SNHLY, FYNNEI. V lost 7 bases, J lost 3 bases, and 8 bases stayed unmatched. This CDR3 region has 14 residues.

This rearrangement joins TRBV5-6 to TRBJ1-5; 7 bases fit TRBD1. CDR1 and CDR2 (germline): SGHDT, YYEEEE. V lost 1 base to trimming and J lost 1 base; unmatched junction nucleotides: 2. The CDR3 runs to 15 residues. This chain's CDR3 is CASSLTGVSNQPQHF. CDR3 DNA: TGTGCCAGCAGCTTGACAGGGGTCAGCAATCAGCCCCAGCATTTT.

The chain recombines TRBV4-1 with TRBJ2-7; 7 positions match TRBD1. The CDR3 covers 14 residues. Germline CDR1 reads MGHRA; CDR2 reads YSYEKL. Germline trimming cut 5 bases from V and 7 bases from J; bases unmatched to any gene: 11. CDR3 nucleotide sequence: TGCGCCAGCAGCAGGGGTGCTAGGGGGCGGGAGCAGTACTTC. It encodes CASSRGARGREQYF.

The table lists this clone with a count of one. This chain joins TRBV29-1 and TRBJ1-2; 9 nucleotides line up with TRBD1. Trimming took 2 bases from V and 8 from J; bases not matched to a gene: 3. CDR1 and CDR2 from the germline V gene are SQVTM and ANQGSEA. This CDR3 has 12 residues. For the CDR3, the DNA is TGCAGCGTTGAACGACAGGGGGTCGGCTACACCTTC. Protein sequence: CSVERQGVGYTF.

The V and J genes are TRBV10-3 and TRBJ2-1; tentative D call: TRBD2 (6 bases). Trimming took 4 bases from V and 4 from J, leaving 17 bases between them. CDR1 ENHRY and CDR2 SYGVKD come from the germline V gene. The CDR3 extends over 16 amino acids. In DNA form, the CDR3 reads TGTGCCATCAGTGGTGGCGGGGTTGCACTATACAATGAGCAGTTCTTC. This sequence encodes CAISGGGVALYNEQFF.

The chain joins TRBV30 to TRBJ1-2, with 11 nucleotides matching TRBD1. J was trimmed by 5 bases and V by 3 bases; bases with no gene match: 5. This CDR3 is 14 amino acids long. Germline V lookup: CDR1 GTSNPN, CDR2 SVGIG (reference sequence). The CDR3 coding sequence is TGTGCCTGGAGCCCGGACAGGGGGCTTTATGGCTACACCTTC. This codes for CAWSPDRGLYGYTF.

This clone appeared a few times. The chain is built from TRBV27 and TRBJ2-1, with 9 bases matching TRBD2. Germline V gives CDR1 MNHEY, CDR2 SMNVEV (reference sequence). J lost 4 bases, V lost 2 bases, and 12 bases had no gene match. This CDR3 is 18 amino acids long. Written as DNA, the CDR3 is TGTGCCAGCAGTTTAGGGCCAGCGGGGGGAAAAACATACAATGAGCAGTTCTTC. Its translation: CASSLGPAGGKTYNEQFF.

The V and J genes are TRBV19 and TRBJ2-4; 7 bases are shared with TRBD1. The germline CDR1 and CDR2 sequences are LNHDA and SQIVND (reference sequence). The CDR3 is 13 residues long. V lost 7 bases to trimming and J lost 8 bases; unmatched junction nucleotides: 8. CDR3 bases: TGTGCCAGTAAGACAAGGGGGCAGGACATTCAGTACTTC. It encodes CASKTRGQDIQYF.

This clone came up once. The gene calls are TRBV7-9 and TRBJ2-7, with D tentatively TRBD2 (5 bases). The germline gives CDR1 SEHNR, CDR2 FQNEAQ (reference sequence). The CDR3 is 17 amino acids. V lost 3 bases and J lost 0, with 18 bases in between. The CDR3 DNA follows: TGTGCCAGCAGCTTCGGAATAACGGGGAGCACCTCCTACGAGCAGTACTTC. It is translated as CASSFGITGSTSYEQYF.